This paragraph covers one TCR beta chain sequence. Its antigen remains unknown. The CDR3 is 13 amino acids. V was clipped by 4 bases and J by 6 bases, with 12 bases between them. Germline-derived CDR1 and CDR2 are SNHLY and FYNNEI. This record belongs to a study of CD8 T cells in ankylosing spondylitis. Findings of the study overall: A motif of 7 to 9 highly homologous TCR beta variants was seen as apparently characteristic of ankylosing spondylitis blood.

TCR beta libraries were made by quantitative 5'-RACE with molecular barcodes. One entry per CDR3 protein results from TCRdb running MiXCR on the 5' RACE reads. The repertoire has about 700,000 distinct CDR3 sequences, 15% to 20% of them found once; the top ten carry under 20%. This rearrangement joins TRBV2 to TRBJ2-5, with D possibly being TRBD1 (6 bases). Material for sequencing was blood, either unsorted or a sorted T cell fraction (not recorded which). The clonotype comes from a male donor with ankylosing spondylitis. The CDR3, as DNA: TGTGCCAGCAGTGGAGAAAGGGGGAAGACCCAGTACTTC. As protein: CASSGERGKTQYF.